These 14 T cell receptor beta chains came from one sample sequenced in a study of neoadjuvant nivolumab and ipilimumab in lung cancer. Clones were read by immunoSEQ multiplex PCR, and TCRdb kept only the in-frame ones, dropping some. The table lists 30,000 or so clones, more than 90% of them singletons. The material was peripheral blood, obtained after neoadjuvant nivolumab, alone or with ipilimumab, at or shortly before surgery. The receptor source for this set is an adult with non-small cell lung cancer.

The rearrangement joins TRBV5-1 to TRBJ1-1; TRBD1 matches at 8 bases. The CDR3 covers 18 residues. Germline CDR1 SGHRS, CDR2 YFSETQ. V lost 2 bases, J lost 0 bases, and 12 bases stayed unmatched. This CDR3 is CASSFGQGYWEMNTEAFF. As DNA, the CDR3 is TGCGCCAGCAGCTTCGGACAGGGTTATTGGGAGATGAACACTGAAGCTTTCTTT. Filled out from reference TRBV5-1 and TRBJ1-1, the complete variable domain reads KAGVTQTPRYLIKTRGQQVTLSCSPISGHRSVSWYQQTPGQGLQFLFEYFSETQRNKGNFPGRFSGRQFSNSRSEMNVSTLELGDSALYLCASSFGQGYWEMNTEAFFGQGTRLTVV.

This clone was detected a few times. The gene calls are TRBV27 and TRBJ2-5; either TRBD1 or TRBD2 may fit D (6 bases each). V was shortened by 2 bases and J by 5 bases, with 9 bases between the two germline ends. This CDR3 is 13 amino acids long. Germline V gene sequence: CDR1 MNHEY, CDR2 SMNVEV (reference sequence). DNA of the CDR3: TGTGCCAGCAGTTTAGGGGGGCGGGAGACCCAGTACTTC. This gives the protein CASSLGGRETQYF.

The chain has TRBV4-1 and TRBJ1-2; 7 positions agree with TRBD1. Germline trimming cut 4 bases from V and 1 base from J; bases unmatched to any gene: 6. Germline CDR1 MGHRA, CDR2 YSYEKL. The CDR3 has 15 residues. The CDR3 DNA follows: TGCGCCAGCAGCCCCCGACAGGGAGTTAACTATGGCTACACCTTC. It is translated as CASSPRQGVNYGYTF.

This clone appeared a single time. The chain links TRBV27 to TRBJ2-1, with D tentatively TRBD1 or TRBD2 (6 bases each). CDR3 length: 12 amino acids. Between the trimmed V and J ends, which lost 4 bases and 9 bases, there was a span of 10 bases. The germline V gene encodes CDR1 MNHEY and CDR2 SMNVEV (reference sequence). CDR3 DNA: TGTGCCAGCAGTTCACAGGGAGGTGAGCAGTTCTTC. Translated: CASSSQGGEQFF.

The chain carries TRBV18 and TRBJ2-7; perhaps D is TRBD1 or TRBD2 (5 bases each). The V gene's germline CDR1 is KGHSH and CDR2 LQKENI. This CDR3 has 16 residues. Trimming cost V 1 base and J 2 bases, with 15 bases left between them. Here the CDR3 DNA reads TGTGCCAGCTCACCACAATTGGGGACCCAGCCCTACGAGCAGTACTTC. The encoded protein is CASSPQLGTQPYEQYF.

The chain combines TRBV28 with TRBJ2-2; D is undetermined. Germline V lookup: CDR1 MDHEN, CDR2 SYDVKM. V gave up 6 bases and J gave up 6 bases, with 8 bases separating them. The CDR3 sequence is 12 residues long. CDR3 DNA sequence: TGTGCCAGCAGGAGCGCCCCCGGGGAGCTGTTTTTT. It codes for CASRSAPGELFF.

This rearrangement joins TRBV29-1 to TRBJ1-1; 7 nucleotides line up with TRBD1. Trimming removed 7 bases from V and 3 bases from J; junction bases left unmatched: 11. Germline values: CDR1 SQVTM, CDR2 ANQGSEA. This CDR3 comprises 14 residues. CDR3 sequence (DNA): TGCAGCGCCAATATACAGGGGTCGGACACTGAAGCTTTCTTT. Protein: CSANIQGSDTEAFF.

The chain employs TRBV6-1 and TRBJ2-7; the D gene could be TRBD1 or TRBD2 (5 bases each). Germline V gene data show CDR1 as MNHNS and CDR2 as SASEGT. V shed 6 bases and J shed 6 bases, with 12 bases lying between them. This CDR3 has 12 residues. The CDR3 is CASRSGQGEQYF. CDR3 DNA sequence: TGTGCCAGCAGGTCGGGGCAGGGCGAGCAGTACTTC.

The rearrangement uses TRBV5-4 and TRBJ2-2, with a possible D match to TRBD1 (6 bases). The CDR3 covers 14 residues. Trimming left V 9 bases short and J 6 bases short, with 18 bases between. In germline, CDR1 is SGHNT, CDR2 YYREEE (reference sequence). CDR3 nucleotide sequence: TGTGCCACCACCAAGCCAGGGGAAGCCGGGGAGCTGTTTTTT. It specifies CATTKPGEAGELFF.

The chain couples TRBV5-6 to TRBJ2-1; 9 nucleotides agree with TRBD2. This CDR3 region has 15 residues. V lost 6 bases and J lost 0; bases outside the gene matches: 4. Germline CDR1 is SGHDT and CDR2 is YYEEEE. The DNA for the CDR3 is TGTGCCAGCACCCCGACTAGCGGCTCCTACAATGAGCAGTTCTTC. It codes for CASTPTSGSYNEQFF.

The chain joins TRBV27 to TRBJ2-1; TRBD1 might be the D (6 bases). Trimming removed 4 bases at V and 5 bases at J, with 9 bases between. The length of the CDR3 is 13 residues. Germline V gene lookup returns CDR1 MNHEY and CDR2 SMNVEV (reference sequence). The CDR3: CASSSYRDNEQFF. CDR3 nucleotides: TGTGCCAGCAGTTCCTACAGGGACAATGAGCAGTTCTTC.

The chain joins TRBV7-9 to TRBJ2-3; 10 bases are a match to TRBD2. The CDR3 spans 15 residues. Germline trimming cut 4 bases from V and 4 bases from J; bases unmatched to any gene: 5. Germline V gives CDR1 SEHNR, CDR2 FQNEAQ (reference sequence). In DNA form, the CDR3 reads TGTGCCAGCAGCTCCAGCGGGGGGGCCCCAGATACGCAGTATTTT. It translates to CASSSSGGAPDTQYF.

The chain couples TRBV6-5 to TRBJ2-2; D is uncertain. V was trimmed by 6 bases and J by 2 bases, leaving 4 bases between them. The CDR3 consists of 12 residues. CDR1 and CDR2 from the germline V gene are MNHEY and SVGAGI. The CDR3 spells CASSLNTGELFF. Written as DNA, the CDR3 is TGTGCCAGCAGCTTAAACACCGGGGAGCTGTTTTTT.

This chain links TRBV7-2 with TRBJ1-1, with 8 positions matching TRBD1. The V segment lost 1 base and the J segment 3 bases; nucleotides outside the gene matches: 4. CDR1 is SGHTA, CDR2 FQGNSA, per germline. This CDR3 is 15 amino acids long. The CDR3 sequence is CASSLGTGLDTEAFF. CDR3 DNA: TGTGCCAGCAGCTTAGGGACAGGGTTAGACACTGAAGCTTTCTTT.